These 20 T cell receptor beta chains originate from one sample sequenced in a study of metastatic and nonmetastatic thyroid tumors. None of the patients had undergone any treatment ahead of thyroid surgery. TCRdb re-analyzed the PCR reads using MiXCR. The table records 30,000 to 40,000 clones, 26% of them present only once. The sequenced material came from blood. The source of these receptors is a female donor with papillary thyroid cancer or a benign thyroid nodule (not recorded which). Some clones in this sample may be carry-over from other donors' samples.

Details on this clone: A much bigger clone sits one base away, suggesting this may be a read error. The identical CDR3 is also encoded by other nucleotide sequences in the sample. This chain connects TRBV4-1 to TRBJ2-5, with D perhaps being TRBD1 or TRBD2 (5 bases each). CDR1 is MGHRA, CDR2 YSYEKL, per germline. V lost 4 bases and J lost 5, with 23 bases in between. The CDR3 extends over 17 amino acids. The CDR3 DNA follows: TGCGCCAGCAGCCCGACTTCCCCGGGACGCGGTGGTGAGACCCAGTACTTC. Its protein is CASSPTSPGRGGETQYF.

The chain employs TRBV3-1 and TRBJ2-3, with D tentatively TRBD1 (6 bases). The length of the CDR3 is 14 residues. The V and J ends lost 6 bases and 0 bases respectively, with 10 bases between them. The V gene's germline CDR1 is LGHDT and CDR2 YNNKEL (reference sequence). CDR3 in DNA: TGTGCCAGCAGAACTAGGGGGAGCACAGATACGCAGTATTTT. This gives the protein CASRTRGSTDTQYF.

Ten or more counts support this clone. This chain joins TRBV3-1 and TRBJ2-3; 8 bases fit TRBD2. The CDR3 is 14 amino acids. The J segment lost 0 bases and the V segment lost 4 bases, leaving 0 bases of the junction unmatched. Germline lookup yields CDR1 LGHDT and CDR2 YNNKEL (reference sequence). Written as DNA, the CDR3 is TGTGCCAGCAGCCCTAGCGGGAGCACAGATACGCAGTATTTT. This gives the protein CASSPSGSTDTQYF.

The table lists this clone with many counts. CDR3 sequence reads: CASSFRTGTGELFF. The DNA for the CDR3 is TGCGCCAGCAGCTTCCGGACAGGCACCGGGGAGCTGTTTTTT. The genes are TRBV5-1 and TRBJ2-2; 7 bases map to TRBD1. The V gene's germline CDR1 is SGHRS and CDR2 YFSETQ. The V segment lost 2 bases and the J segment 4 bases; nucleotides outside the gene matches: 2. This CDR3 contains 14 residues.

This clone has at least ten counts. Other DNA sequences in this specimen translate into the identical CDR3. This chain links TRBV19 with TRBJ2-2, with D tentatively TRBD1 or TRBD2 (7 bases each). Germline CDR1 is LNHDA and CDR2 is SQIVND (reference sequence). Trimming left V 6 bases short and J 5 bases short, with 16 bases between. The CDR3 totals 15 residues. As DNA, the CDR3 is TGTGCCAGTAGAGAGACAGGGAGGGGGACCGGGGAGCTGTTTTTT. Translating it yields CASRETGRGTGELFF.

This clone was observed at least ten times. The rearrangement uses TRBV29-1 and TRBJ1-2; D is uncertain. The V and J ends lost 0 bases and 6 bases respectively, with 11 bases between them. The CDR3 sequence is 13 residues long. Germline V CDR1 and CDR2: SQVTM, ANQGSEA. CDR3 sequence (DNA): TGCAGCGTTGAAGATCGTAAGGGAAATGGCTACACCTTC. Translation: CSVEDRKGNGYTF.

The V and J genes are TRBV5-1 and TRBJ1-4; D is possibly TRBD1 (5 bases). Germline values: CDR1 SGHRS, CDR2 YFSETQ. This CDR3 region has 13 residues. V was cut by 5 bases and J by 1 base, with 6 bases left in between. The CDR3 here is CASRGVTNEKLFF. CDR3 sequence (DNA): TGCGCCAGCAGGGGGGTAACTAATGAAAAACTGTTTTTT.

This chain connects TRBV3-1 to TRBJ2-3; 8 nucleotides match TRBD1. V gave up 2 bases and J gave up 2 bases; unmatched junction bases: 9. The CDR3 is made up of 17 amino acids. Germline V lookup: CDR1 LGHDT, CDR2 YNNKEL (reference sequence). The CDR3 here is CASSQCSWTGYTDTQYF. The CDR3, as DNA: TGTGCCAGCAGCCAATGCTCCTGGACAGGGTACACAGATACGCAGTATTTT.

This clone was picked up many times. This CDR3 is also generated by other DNA sequences in the sample. This rearrangement joins TRBV29-1 to TRBJ2-7, with D maybe TRBD1 (5 bases). From germline, CDR1 is SQVTM and CDR2 ANQGSEA. Trimming removed 7 bases at V and 9 bases at J, with 16 bases between. The CDR3 consists of 11 residues. The CDR3 nucleotides read TGCAGCGCGTTTCTTGACAGCAGGCAGTACTTC. This encodes CSAFLDSRQYF.

In this sample, this clone turned up many times. This rearrangement joins TRBV4-1 to TRBJ1-3; tentatively, D is TRBD1 (5 bases). V was trimmed by 8 bases and J by 0 bases, leaving 17 bases between them. The CDR3 extends over 16 amino acids. From germline, CDR1 is MGHRA and CDR2 YSYEKL. The CDR3 region is CASGGVGFLSGNTIYF. DNA of the CDR3: TGCGCCAGCGGGGGAGTAGGGTTTCTCTCTGGAAACACCATATATTTT.

This clone was seen a handful of times. The rearrangement joins TRBV28 to TRBJ2-3, with D possibly TRBD2 on 7 matching bases. The CDR3 totals 15 residues. The germline V gene has CDR1 MDHEN and CDR2 SYDVKM. V gave up 6 bases and J gave up 3 bases, with 16 bases separating them. CDR3 sequence: CASRVGGGATDTQYF. CDR3 bases: TGTGCCAGCAGAGTGGGTGGGGGGGCGACAGATACGCAGTATTTT.

This clone was counted at least ten times. This chain joins TRBV3-1 and TRBJ2-3, with D possibly matching TRBD2 (6 bases). Germline lookup yields CDR1 LGHDT and CDR2 YNNKEL (reference sequence). The CDR3 has 16 residues. V was cut by 0 bases and J by 4 bases, with 14 bases left in between. DNA for the CDR3: TGTGCCAGCAGCCAAGAATGGAGGGTAGGCGCAGATACGCAGTATTTT. It translates to CASSQEWRVGADTQYF.

This clone was seen only a few times. The chain joins TRBV27 to TRBJ2-7; 13 nucleotides agree with TRBD2. The length of the CDR3 is 13 residues. In germline, CDR1 is MNHEY, CDR2 SMNVEV (reference sequence). V gave up 2 bases and J gave up 11 bases; unmatched junction bases: 3. The CDR3 loop reads CASSLGLAGVKYF. CDR3 DNA sequence: TGTGCCAGCAGTTTAGGACTAGCGGGAGTGAAGTACTTC.

This clone was detected ten times or more. Within the sample, other DNA sequences also encode this same CDR3. V and J are TRBV19 and TRBJ2-2, with 7 bases lining up with TRBD2. From germline, CDR1 is LNHDA and CDR2 SQIVND (reference sequence). The CDR3 is 15 residues long. The ends lost 7 bases at V and 3 bases at J; junction bases unmatched: 8. CDR3 region: CASMRESTDTGELFF. The DNA of the CDR3 is TGTGCCAGTATGCGGGAGTCGACTGACACCGGGGAGCTGTTTTTT.

This clone was observed a handful of times. One end of the junction is discordant with germline, which a read error may explain. CDR3 sequence: CASSAPSGAVRTGELFF. The CDR3, as DNA: TGCGCCAGCAGCGCCCCCTCTGGGGCAGTAAGAACCGGGGAGCTGTTTTTT. This chain uses TRBV28 with TRBJ2-2; D possibly corresponds to TRBD1 (5 bases). CDR1 and CDR2 from the germline V gene are MDHEN and SYDVKM. This CDR3 comprises 17 residues.

This rearrangement joins TRBV7-3 to TRBJ2-6, with 8 nucleotides matching TRBD1. CDR3 length equals 19 residues. V trimming: 6 bases; J trimming: 13 bases; junction bases outside the gene matches: 26. Germline lookup yields CDR1 SGHTA and CDR2 FQGTGA. The CDR3 here is CASSQRTGQGPPGDKVLTF. The CDR3 coding sequence is TGTGCCAGCAGTCAACGTACAGGACAGGGCCCCCCTGGGGACAAAGTCCTGACTTTC.

This clone was seen repeatedly, ten times or more. One junction end disagrees with the germline gene, perhaps due to a read error. The rearrangement joins TRBV29-1 to TRBJ1-1; unclear D gene. Germline V gene data show CDR1 as SQVTM and CDR2 as ANQGSEA. CDR3 length equals 11 residues. Written as DNA, the CDR3 is TGCAGCGTTGGGGATCAGGCTGAAGCTCTCTTT. Translated: CSVGDQAEALF. The full variable domain, with the rest looked up from reference TRBV29-1 and TRBJ1-1, is SAVISQKPSRDICQRGTSLTIQCQVDSQVTMMFWYRQQPGQSLTLIATANQGSEATYESGFVIDKFPISRPNLTFSTLTVSNMSPEDSSIYLCSVGDQAEALFGQGTRLTVV.

Only a few counts were recorded for this clone. Just one base apart from a much larger clone, this may be a read error. The J gene is TRBJ2-3, the V gene TRBV29-1; D not certain. There are 13 residues in the CDR3. CDR1 and CDR2 from the germline V gene are SQVTM and ANQGSEA. CDR3 bases: TGCAGCGTAGTCAGAGATAGCACATATACGCAGTATTTT. Protein product: CSVVRDSTYTQYF.

This clone was picked up many times. The J gene is TRBJ1-5, the V gene TRBV15; 8 nucleotides match TRBD1. V shed 3 bases, J shed 2 bases, and the junction held 12 bases outside the gene matches. CDR1 is LNHNV, CDR2 YYDKDF, per germline (reference sequence). The CDR3 runs to 18 residues. CDR3 residues: CATSRERDRGGRNQPQHF. The CDR3 DNA sequence: TGTGCCACCAGCAGGGAAAGAGACAGGGGAGGCCGCAATCAGCCCCAGCATTTT.

Points on this clone: A clone one base away is much larger, so this may be a read error. The V and J genes are TRBV7-3 and TRBJ2-2; TRBD1 is a possible D gene (5 bases). The germline V gene has CDR1 SGHTA and CDR2 FQGTGA. The V end was cut by 8 bases, the J end by 3 bases, with 10 bases between. This CDR3 spans 13 amino acids. The CDR3 DNA is TGTGCCAGCGGCCTAGGGGACACCGGGGAGCTGTTTTTT. The encoded protein is CASGLGDTGELFF.